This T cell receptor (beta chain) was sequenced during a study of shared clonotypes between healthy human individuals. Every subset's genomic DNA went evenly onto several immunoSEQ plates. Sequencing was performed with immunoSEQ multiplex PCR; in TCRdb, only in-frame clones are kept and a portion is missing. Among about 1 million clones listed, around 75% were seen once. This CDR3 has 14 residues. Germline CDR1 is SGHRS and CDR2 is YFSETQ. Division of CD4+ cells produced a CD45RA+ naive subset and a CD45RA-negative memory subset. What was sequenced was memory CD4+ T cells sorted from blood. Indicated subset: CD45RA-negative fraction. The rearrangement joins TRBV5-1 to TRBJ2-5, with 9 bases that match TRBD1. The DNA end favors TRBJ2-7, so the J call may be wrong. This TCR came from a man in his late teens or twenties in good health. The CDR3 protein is CASRRGQGSYEQYF. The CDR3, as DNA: TGCGCCAGCCGGCGGGGACAGGGCTCCTACGAGCAGTACTTC.